The 12 T cell receptor beta chains in this list originate from one sample, sequenced in a study of molecular identifiers for immune sequencing clone quantification. One entry per CDR3 protein results from TCRdb running MiXCR on the PCR reads. Of a few hundred thousand distinct CDR3 sequences in the sample, around 23% were seen once. Sequenced: naive CD8+ T cells from blood, with Jurkat cell RNA spiked in. Subset described: FACS-sorted CD8+CD4-CCR7+CD45RA+ naive T cells. The receptors derive from a human donor in good health. Some libraries in this study had Jurkat cell RNA spiked in.

This clonotype was picked up a small number of times. The CDR3 DNA is TGTGCCAGCAGTTCAGGCCCCGAGCAGTTCTTC. It specifies CASSSGPEQFF. The gene calls are TRBV12-3 or TRBV12-4 and TRBJ2-1, with no clear D. The CDR3 spans 11 residues. Deletions cut 4 bases from V and 10 bases from J, with 8 bases between.

At least ten counts were recorded for this clonotype. The rearrangement links TRBV15 to TRBJ2-3; no clear D gene. The CDR3 totals 13 residues. Deletions cut 3 bases from V and 2 bases from J, with 6 bases between. CDR1 and CDR2 from the germline V gene are LNHNV and YYDKDF (reference sequence). This CDR3 reads CATSSPNTDTQYF. DNA of the CDR3: TGTGCCACCAGCAGCCCAAACACAGATACGCAGTATTTT.

The genes are TRBV6-2 or TRBV6-3 and TRBJ1-1, with 7 positions matching TRBD1. Germline V gives CDR1 MNHEY, CDR2 SVGEGT. This CDR3 region has 17 residues. With V trimmed by 6 bases and J by 2 bases, 15 bases remained unmatched. CDR3 protein: CASRGARQGAGNTEAFF. The CDR3 DNA reads as TGTGCCAGCAGAGGAGCGAGACAGGGAGCGGGTAACACTGAAGCTTTCTTT.

This clonotype has only a few counts. The J gene is TRBJ2-3, the V gene TRBV3-1; 8 nucleotides line up with TRBD2. V lost 0 bases and J lost 1; bases outside the gene matches: 6. Germline CDR1 reads LGHDT; CDR2 reads YNNKEL (reference sequence). The CDR3 loop spans 17 amino acids. In DNA, the CDR3 is TGTGCCAGCAGCCAAGAAGGCCGGGGGGGCCGCACAGATACGCAGTATTTT. Translated, it gives CASSQEGRGGRTDTQYF.

This clonotype was seen a handful of times. The J gene is TRBJ2-1, the V gene TRBV19, with a weak D call TRBD2 (6 bases). V gave up 5 bases and J gave up 4 bases, with 12 bases separating them. The CDR3 loop spans 14 amino acids. Germline assignment: CDR1 LNHDA and CDR2 SQIVND (reference sequence). CDR3 region: CASSVAGGYNEQFF. CDR3 nucleotide sequence: TGTGCCAGTAGTGTAGCCGGAGGGTACAATGAGCAGTTCTTC.

This clonotype was observed at least ten times. V and J are TRBV6-5 and TRBJ1-1, with D perhaps matching TRBD1 (5 bases). The CDR3 loop spans 15 amino acids. Germline CDR1 is MNHEY and CDR2 is SVGAGI. Between the trimmed V and J ends, which lost 0 bases and 3 bases, there was a span of 11 bases. CDR3 in amino acids: CASSYSQGAYTEAFF. The CDR3 coding sequence is TGTGCCAGCAGTTACTCGCAGGGAGCGTACACTGAAGCTTTCTTT.

This clonotype was seen many times. The chain links TRBV29-1 to TRBJ1-1; unclear D gene. The V and J ends lost 3 bases and 0 bases respectively, with 5 bases between them. Germline V CDR1 and CDR2: SQVTM, ANQGSEA. The CDR3 has 12 residues. CDR3 nucleotide sequence: TGCAGCGTTGACAGTATGAACACTGAAGCTTTCTTT. It encodes CSVDSMNTEAFF.

This clonotype has a count of ten or more. The rearrangement uses TRBV3-1 and TRBJ1-5; D possibly corresponds to TRBD1 (6 bases). Germline loops: CDR1 LGHDT, CDR2 YNNKEL (reference sequence). This CDR3 spans 17 amino acids. The V end lost 3 bases, the J end lost 10 bases, and 25 bases lay between the germline ends. CDR3 sequence: CASSHPYLDSPRGPQHF. The CDR3 DNA sequence: TGTGCCAGCAGCCACCCATACCTGGACAGCCCCCGCGGACCCCAGCATTTT.

A remark on this clonotype: This may come from a read error, since a much larger clone is one base off. The rearrangement links TRBV4-1 to TRBJ2-7; D uncertain. The CDR3 loop spans 16 amino acids. The V gene's germline CDR1 is MGHRA and CDR2 YSYEKL. The V end was cut by 1 base, the J end by 1 base, with 14 bases between. The CDR3 region is CASSQAQRHISYEQYF. CDR3 coding DNA: TGCGCCAGCAGCCAAGCTCAACGGCATATATCCTACGAGCAGTACTTC.

This clonotype came up a few times. This chain uses TRBV2 with TRBJ2-7; 7 bases agree with TRBD2. Germline V gives CDR1 SNHLY, CDR2 FYNNEI. V trimming: 9 bases; J trimming: 1 base; junction bases outside the gene matches: 3. This CDR3 spans 12 amino acids. This CDR3 is CASRGESYEQYF. The CDR3, as DNA: TGTGCCAGTCGGGGGGAGTCCTACGAGCAGTACTTC. Complete variable domain (other parts from reference TRBV2 and TRBJ2-7): EPEVTQTPSHQVTQMGQEVILRCVPISNHLYFYWYRQILGQKVEFLVSFYNNEISEKSEIFDDQFSVERPDGSNFTLKIRSTKLEDSAMYFCASRGESYEQYFGPGTRLTVT.

Ten or more counts support this clonotype. The chain has TRBV28 and TRBJ2-3; the D gene is possibly TRBD2 (6 bases). CDR1 is MDHEN, CDR2 SYDVKM, per germline. The CDR3 has 15 amino acids. Trimming took off 4 bases at V and 2 bases at J, with 13 bases between the two ends. The CDR3 DNA reads as TGTGCCAGCAGTTGGTCTTCGGGGGACACAGATACGCAGTATTTT. It translates to CASSWSSGDTDTQYF.

This clonotype appeared many times. The V gene is TRBV5-1, the J gene TRBJ2-1, with TRBD2 identical over 9 bases. Trimming at V came to 1 base and at J to 2 bases, leaving 4 bases not matched to a gene. CDR1 and CDR2 from the germline V gene are SGHRS and YFSETQ. This CDR3 spans 16 amino acids. The CDR3, as DNA: TGCGCCAGCAGCTTGTCCCTAGCGGGGCCCTACAATGAGCAGTTCTTC. It translates to CASSLSLAGPYNEQFF.